This TCR beta chain was sequenced in a study of metastatic and nonmetastatic thyroid tumors. Study at large: Repertoire data that came from the blood and tumor or nodule tissue of malignant and benign thyroid patients were compared.

Study-level results: It was reported that TCR beta diversity was significantly higher in malignant thyroid tumors than benign nodules, in blood and tumor.

This clone has a count of ten or more. Its cognate antigen is unknown. Thyroid surgery was preceded by no treatment in any patient. TCRdb re-processed the PCR reads through MiXCR. Of roughly 28,000 clones in the sample, about a quarter were seen once. Sequencing was done on a sample of blood. This clonotype was obtained from a female donor with papillary thyroid cancer or a benign thyroid nodule (not recorded which). Some clones in this sample may be carry-over from other donors' samples.

The CDR3 bases are TGTGCCAGCATAGACTGGGGGAACTATGGCTACACCTTC. Translating gives CASIDWGNYGYTF. This chain uses TRBV6-1 with TRBJ1-2; the D gene is possibly TRBD1 (5 bases). This CDR3 spans 13 amino acids. In germline, CDR1 is MNHNS, CDR2 SASEGT. Deletions cut 7 bases from V and 2 bases from J, with 11 bases between.